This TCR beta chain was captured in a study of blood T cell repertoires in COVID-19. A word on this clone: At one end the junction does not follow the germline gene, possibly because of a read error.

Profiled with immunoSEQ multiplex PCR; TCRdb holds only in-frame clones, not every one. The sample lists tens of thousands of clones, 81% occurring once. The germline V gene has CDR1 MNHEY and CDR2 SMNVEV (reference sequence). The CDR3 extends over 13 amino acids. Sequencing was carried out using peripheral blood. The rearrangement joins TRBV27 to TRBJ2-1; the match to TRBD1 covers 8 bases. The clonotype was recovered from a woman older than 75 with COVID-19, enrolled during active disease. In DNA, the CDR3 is TGTGCCAGCAGTCTGTCGGGGACAGGACTACTCCTCTTC. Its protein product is CASSLSGTGLLLF.